This entry lists 10 T cell receptor beta chains sequenced from one sample in a study of T-cell memory formation after mild COVID-19. Each CDR3 protein is one row after TCRdb ran MiXCR on the 5' RACE reads. The data show tens of thousands of distinct CDR3 sequences, with about 30% seen just once and around 46% held by the top ten. Sequenced input: PBMCs or a T cell subset sorted from them (not recorded which). These receptor sequences come from a man between 18 and 29 years old who had mild COVID-19 (a few samples of this study predate the infection). Cell type and time point are not known.

The V gene is TRBV4-1, the J gene TRBJ2-1; the match to TRBD1 covers 9 bases. J was trimmed by 8 bases and V by 5 bases; bases with no gene match: 7. The CDR3 runs 14 residues. CDR1 is MGHRA, CDR2 YSYEKL, per germline. The CDR3, as DNA: TGCGCCAGCAGCTACAGGGGGCTCGGGGATGAGCAGTTCTTC. It is translated as CASSYRGLGDEQFF.

The gene calls are TRBV4-3 and TRBJ1-1; 10 bases are a match to TRBD1. The CDR3 has 17 amino acids. The J segment lost 1 base and the V segment lost 1 base, leaving 6 bases of the junction unmatched. The germline V gene has CDR1 LGHNA and CDR2 YSLEER. This CDR3 is CASSQGRTGGRNTEAFF. CDR3 nucleotide sequence: TGCGCCAGCAGCCAAGGCAGGACAGGGGGGCGGAACACTGAAGCTTTCTTT.

The V and J genes are TRBV12-3 or TRBV12-4 and TRBJ2-2, with D maybe TRBD2 (5 bases). V gave up 9 bases and J gave up 6 bases, with 11 bases separating them. CDR3 size: 12 residues. The DNA of the CDR3 is TGTGCCAGTACCCGGCGGGCCGGGGAGCTGTTTTTT. Translated: CASTRRAGELFF.

The chain has TRBV7-9 and TRBJ1-5; D gene ambiguous. The germline CDR1 and CDR2 sequences are SEHNR and FQNEAQ (reference sequence). CDR3 length: 13 residues. Trimming shortened V by 6 bases and J by 2 bases, and 8 bases separated the two germline ends. CDR3 residues: CASSNPGNQPQHF. Written as DNA, the CDR3 is TGTGCCAGCAGTAATCCGGGCAATCAGCCCCAGCATTTT.

The V and J genes are TRBV29-1 and TRBJ2-2; the D gene is possibly TRBD1 (6 bases). Germline V gives CDR1 SQVTM, CDR2 ANQGSEA. The germline V and J ends were trimmed by 5 bases and 4 bases, with 14 bases remaining between them. The CDR3 runs to 14 residues. CDR3 protein: CSVTWDTPTGELFF. Here the CDR3 DNA reads TGCAGCGTTACCTGGGACACTCCCACCGGGGAGCTGTTTTTT.

This clonotype was observed a handful of times. The rearrangement links TRBV14 to TRBJ2-1; 8 bases align to TRBD2. CDR1 is SGHDN and CDR2 is FVKESK in the germline V gene. With 4 bases clipped from V and 6 bases from J, the junction kept 14 bases outside the gene matches. The CDR3 has 17 amino acids. Here the CDR3 DNA reads TGTGCCAGCAGCCGTATGGAAGGACAGCGGGGGCCCAATGAGCAGTTCTTC. It translates to CASSRMEGQRGPNEQFF.

The V call is TRBV6-5, the J call TRBJ1-5, with TRBD1 as a possible D gene (6 bases). The V gene lost 6 bases and the J gene lost 4 bases, with 16 bases spanning the gap. CDR1 MNHEY and CDR2 SVGAGI come from the germline V gene. CDR3 length equals 15 residues. The CDR3 DNA reads as TGTGCCAGCAGCATCGTACAGGGATCAAATCAGCCCCAGCATTTT. Its translation: CASSIVQGSNQPQHF.

This chain joins TRBV3-1 and TRBJ2-1, with D maybe TRBD1 (6 bases). Deletions cut 4 bases from V and 8 bases from J, with 9 bases between. The CDR3 sequence is 12 residues long. CDR1 and CDR2 from the germline V gene are LGHDT and YNNKEL (reference sequence). The CDR3 DNA reads TGTGCCAGCAGCCTGGGGGCGGATGAGCAGTTCTTC. Its translation: CASSLGADEQFF.

This sequence joins TRBV6-2 or TRBV6-3 and TRBJ2-1; 16 nucleotides agree with TRBD2. The CDR3 has 21 amino acids. CDR1 and CDR2 (germline): MNHEY, SVGEGT. J was trimmed by 0 bases and V by 4 bases; bases with no gene match: 12. The CDR3 DNA sequence: TGTGCCAGCAGTTTTATCAACGCCGGGACTAGCGGGGGGGGCTCCTACAATGAGCAGTTCTTC. Its translation: CASSFINAGTSGGGSYNEQFF.

This clonotype was seen ten or more times. The gene calls are TRBV4-2 and TRBJ2-5; the match to TRBD1 covers 7 bases. Germline V gene sequence: CDR1 LGHNA, CDR2 YNFKEQ. The CDR3 spans 16 residues. Germline trimming cut 4 bases from V and 0 bases from J; bases unmatched to any gene: 8. For the CDR3, the DNA is TGTGCCAGCAGCCCCACGCCCGGGACAGACCAAGAGACCCAGTACTTC. As protein: CASSPTPGTDQETQYF.